The entry below describes one TCR beta chain. Measured with immunoSEQ multiplex PCR; TCRdb has only the in-frame clones, and not every one. This sample has roughly 100,000 clones, with approximately 95% found just once. This specimen comes from a study of technical replicates of blood from a handful of donors. V was clipped by 1 base and J by 4 bases, with 5 bases between them. The germline V gene has CDR1 LNHDA and CDR2 SQIVND (reference sequence). The CDR3 loop spans 13 amino acids. The sequence came from a human donor in good health. The V gene is TRBV19, the J gene TRBJ1-3; no clear D gene. Sequencing was done on a sample of T cells isolated from PBMCs. This CDR3 is CASSIVPGNTIYF. CDR3 in DNA: TGTGCCAGTAGTATAGTTCCGGGAAACACCATATATTTT. The whole variable domain, remainder taken from reference TRBV19 and TRBJ1-3, is DGGITQSPKYLFRKEGQNVTLSCEQNLNHDAMYWYRQDPGQGLRLIYYSQIVNDFQKGDIAEGYSVSREKKESFPLTVTSAQKNPTAFYLCASSIVPGNTIYFGEGSWLTVV.